The clone carrying this T cell receptor beta chain was seen a handful of times. This specimen comes from a study of blood T cell repertoires in COVID-19. As for the study in general: There were acute and convalescent COVID-19 samples, and they came from the United States, Italy and Spain. PBMCs, B-cell-depleted T cells, or T cells provided the cDNA or gDNA that made up the material.

V was pared by 2 bases and J by 4 bases, with 11 bases between. Per germline, CDR1 MNHEY and CDR2 SVGAGI. CDR3 length equals 14 residues. Produced via immunoSEQ multiplex PCR; TCRdb's table is partial and in-frame only. The sample yields fewer than 150,000 clones, 70% to 90% seen once. This clonotype originated in a man aged 65 to 79 who had recovered from COVID-19. The chain is built from TRBV6-5 and TRBJ1-2, with D perhaps matching TRBD1 (5 bases). Source material: peripheral blood. The CDR3: CASSYGGVSYGYTF. The CDR3 DNA reads as TGTGCCAGCAGTTACGGGGGGGTGTCCTATGGCTACACCTTC.